These T cell receptor beta chains were read from a single sample in a study of blood T cell repertoires in COVID-19. Some clones are missing from TCRdb's copy, which holds only in-frame ones; the method was immunoSEQ multiplex PCR. The table records 200,000 to 250,000 clones, 82% of them present only once. Sequenced: PBMCs or T cells enriched from blood (not recorded which). The receptors stem from a woman aged 60-70 years who had recovered from COVID-19. Each CDR3 is given with its conserved first and last residue. Each record gives: CDR3 length, J gene, clone size, D gene, V gene, CDR3 DNA, CDR3 protein. D genes are given only for firm matches. Part of the rows lack a size; the others show once, few, many or a class for expanded clones.

length: 15; J: TRBJ1-5; size: few; D: -; V: TRBV5-6; DNA: TGTGCCAGCAGTTGGGGGCCAGATAGCAATCAGCCCCAGCATTTT; CDR3: CASSWGPDSNQPQHF
length: 17; J: TRBJ1-4; size: -; D: TRBD1; V: TRBV7-2; DNA: TGTGCCAGCAGCTTAGGAGGTTCCGGGACAGAAAATGAAAAACTGTTTTTT; CDR3: CASSLGGSGTENEKLFF
length: 19; J: TRBJ2-7; size: -; D: TRBD1; V: TRBV6-2/TRBV6-3; DNA: TGTGCCAGCAGTCCGTCTCTTCTTTTGGACAGGGCCAAGCCCTACGAGCAGTACTTC; CDR3: CASSPSLLLDRAKPYEQYF
length: 15; J: TRBJ2-1; size: -; D: TRBD2; V: TRBV9; DNA: TGTGCCAGCAGCGATAGCGGGGGGGCCTTCCATGAGCAGTTCTTC; CDR3: CASSDSGGAFHEQFF
length: 16; J: TRBJ1-4; size: -; D: -; V: TRBV15; DNA: TGTGCCACCAGCAGAGGGGGGGGGCAGTTTTATGAAAAACTGTTTTTT; CDR3: CATSRGGGQFYEKLFF
length: 14; J: TRBJ1-1; size: -; D: -; V: TRBV6-5; DNA: TGTGCCAGCAGTTTAGGACAACGGAACACTGAAGCTTTCTTT; CDR3: CASSLGQRNTEAFF
length: 17; J: TRBJ2-2; size: few; D: TRBD2; V: TRBV5-1; DNA: TGCGCCAGCAGCGGCGGGACTAGCGGTAGGAACACCGGGGAGCTGTTTTTT; CDR3: CASSGGTSGRNTGELFF
length: 13; J: TRBJ1-4; size: -; D: TRBD1; V: TRBV19; DNA: TGTGCCAGTAGCGACAGGGCTAATGAAAAACTGTTTTTT; CDR3: CASSDRANEKLFF
length: 17; J: TRBJ1-4; size: -; D: -; V: TRBV5-5; DNA: TGTGCCAGCAGCTCGGGTAAAGTGGGGGGTATCGCTGAAAAACTGTTTTTT; CDR3: CASSSGKVGGIAEKLFF
length: 13; J: TRBJ1-2; size: -; D: -; V: TRBV5-1; DNA: TGCGCCAGCAGCTTGGAGGCAGGGCTAAGCTACACCTTC; CDR3: CASSLEAGLSYTF
length: 14; J: TRBJ1-1; size: -; D: TRBD1; V: TRBV2; DNA: TGTGCCAGCAGGGAGACAGGGGGGAACACTGAAGCTTTCTTT; CDR3: CASRETGGNTEAFF
length: 15; J: TRBJ2-1; size: -; D: TRBD1; V: TRBV27; DNA: TGTGCCAGCAGTTCCCGGGACAGGGGGCTCAATGAGCAGTTCTTC; CDR3: CASSSRDRGLNEQFF